This T cell receptor beta chain emerged from a study of spatial heterogeneity in lung cancer. The CDR3 is 12 residues long. Germline loops: CDR1 MNHEY, CDR2 SVGAGI. Trimming stripped 6 bases from V and 8 bases from J, with 13 bases between. Documented time point: sample taken at primary tumor resection. The table lists this clonotype with many counts. The antigen is undetermined. Each CDR3 protein is one row after TCRdb ran MiXCR on the 5' RACE reads. There are fewer than 6,000 distinct CDR3 sequences in the sample; around 30% occur only once, and 26% lies in the top ten. Study-wide points: Expanded intratumoral alpha and beta TCR counts tracked tumor mutation counts.

The material sequenced was lung tumor tissue, taken at surgery. The receptor was derived from a female donor with early-stage non-small cell lung cancer. The V call is TRBV6-5, the J call TRBJ1-2; D is perhaps TRBD1 (6 bases). CDR3 protein: CASSQRGGGYTF. CDR3 DNA: TGTGCCAGCAGCCAACGAGGGGGAGGCTACACCTTC.